Below are 10 T cell receptor beta chains sequenced from a single sample in a study of control samples from healthy donors and cancer patients. Sequencing used immunoSEQ multiplex PCR; TCRdb keeps in-frame clones, though not all of them. The repertoire holds 150,000 or so clones, with roughly 94% as singletons. Sequencing input: PBMCs. The receptors were sampled from a man aged 55 to 70 with colorectal cancer.

CDR3 coding DNA: TGTGCCAGCAGCCCCAGCGGGGTGAACACCGGGGAGCTGTTTTTT. This sequence encodes CASSPSGVNTGELFF. The chain recombines TRBV13 with TRBJ2-2; 7 bases are a match to TRBD2. With V trimmed by 5 bases and J by 1 base, 4 bases remained unmatched. The CDR3 contains 15 residues. Germline values: CDR1 PRHDT, CDR2 FYEKMQ (reference sequence). Together with reference TRBV13 and TRBJ2-2, the CDR3 gives the full variable domain: AAGVIQSPRHLIKEKRETATLKCYPIPRHDTVYWYQQGPGQDPQFLISFYEKMQSDKGSIPDRFSAQQFSDYHSELNMSSLELGDSALYFCASSPSGVNTGELFFGEGSRLTVL.

The rearrangement uses TRBV4-1 and TRBJ1-5; the D gene is possibly TRBD1 (5 bases). Germline CDR1 reads MGHRA; CDR2 reads YSYEKL. Trimming took off 0 bases at V and 4 bases at J, with 10 bases between the two ends. This CDR3 has 15 amino acids. This chain's CDR3 is CASSQDGTGNQPQHF. The CDR3 DNA reads TGCGCCAGCAGCCAAGATGGGACGGGGAATCAGCCCCAGCATTTT.

The V and J genes are TRBV28 and TRBJ1-2; D remains unclear. Germline values: CDR1 MDHEN, CDR2 SYDVKM. The CDR3 is 11 amino acids. Trimming stripped 6 bases from V and 2 bases from J, with 4 bases between. In DNA, the CDR3 is TGTGCCAGCAGCCCGAACTATGGCTACACCTTC. Its translation: CASSPNYGYTF.

Only a few counts were recorded for this clone. This rearrangement joins TRBV11-1 to TRBJ1-2; a possible D gene is TRBD1 (5 bases). CDR1 SGHAT and CDR2 FQDESV come from the germline V gene (reference sequence). The CDR3 is made up of 14 amino acids. The V gene lost 4 bases and the J gene lost 4 bases, with 13 bases spanning the gap. The CDR3 is CASSSETGTYGYTF. CDR3 nucleotide sequence: TGTGCCAGCAGCTCGGAAACAGGAACCTATGGCTACACCTTC.

The rearrangement joins TRBV9 to TRBJ1-1; 8 positions match TRBD1. Germline CDR1 and CDR2: SGDLS and YYNGEE. The ends lost 2 bases at V and 6 bases at J; junction bases unmatched: 6. This CDR3 is built from 14 residues. The CDR3 DNA reads as TGTGCCAGCAGCGTTACAGGGGGGAGGGCTGAAGCTTTCTTT. Its protein product is CASSVTGGRAEAFF. Filled out from reference TRBV9 and TRBJ1-1, the complete variable domain reads DSGVTQTPKHLITATGQRVTLRCSPRSGDLSVYWYQQSLDQGLQFLIQYYNGEERAKGNILERFSAQQFPDLHSELNLSSLELGDSALYFCASSVTGGRAEAFFGQGTRLTVV.

This clone was recorded only once. The chain combines TRBV12-3 or TRBV12-4 with TRBJ1-1; D ambiguous. The germline V and J ends were trimmed by 6 bases and 1 base, with 9 bases remaining between them. The CDR3 has 13 amino acids. Written as DNA, the CDR3 is TGTGCCAGCAGCTTGCGGAGGAACACTGAAGCTTTCTTT. As protein: CASSLRRNTEAFF.

V and J are TRBV7-9 and TRBJ1-2, with D uncertain. The CDR3 length is 13 residues. Per germline, CDR1 SEHNR and CDR2 FQNEAQ (reference sequence). The V and J ends lost 8 bases and 4 bases respectively, with 14 bases between them. DNA for the CDR3: TGTGCCAGCTCCATGGACGGCCCCTATGGCTACACCTTC. This translates into CASSMDGPYGYTF.

This clone has just one count. The V and J genes are TRBV2 and TRBJ2-5; 10 bases are shared with TRBD2. This CDR3 has 16 amino acids. After removal of 4 bases from V and 5 bases from J, the junction contained 10 bases not matched to a gene. Germline V gene lookup returns CDR1 SNHLY and CDR2 FYNNEI. The CDR3 reads CASSGLAGGGGETQYF. CDR3 coding DNA: TGTGCCAGCAGTGGGTTAGCGGGGGGCGGCGGGGAGACCCAGTACTTC.

This clone was counted a single time. The chain couples TRBV6-1 to TRBJ1-2; a weak D match, TRBD1 (5 bases). The CDR3 runs 15 residues. CDR1 and CDR2 from the germline V gene are MNHNS and SASEGT. With 2 bases removed from V and 3 bases from J, the gap between germline ends came to 13 bases. CDR3 amino acids: CASSEQTDAYYGYTF. The CDR3 region has the DNA TGTGCCAGCAGTGAACAGACAGATGCTTACTATGGCTACACCTTC.

This chain joins TRBV7-2 and TRBJ2-5; D ambiguous. The germline V gene encodes CDR1 SGHTA and CDR2 FQGNSA. V shed 1 base and J shed 4 bases, with 16 bases lying between them. This CDR3 is 16 amino acids long. CDR3 bases: TGTGCCAGCAGCTTAGTCTGGTCTGGGTTCGGAGAGACCCAGTACTTC. It translates to CASSLVWSGFGETQYF. The whole variable domain, remainder taken from reference TRBV7-2 and TRBJ2-5, is GAGVSQSPSNKVTEKGKDVELRCDPISGHTALYWYRQSLGQGLEFLIYFQGNSAPDKSGLPSDRFSAERTGGSVSTLTIQRTQQEDSAVYLCASSLVWSGFGETQYFGPGTRLLVL.